This T cell receptor (beta chain) was found in a study of CD8 T cells in ankylosing spondylitis. The study's findings and limits: Ankylosing spondylitis blood appeared to carry a characteristic TCR beta motif of roughly eight highly homologous variants. As reported, disease-linked clones showed significant enrichment in matched ankylosing spondylitis synovial fluid. Disease-associated clonotypes exhibited CD8+ identity and were relatively infrequent in peripheral blood.

The germline V and J ends were trimmed by 4 bases and 3 bases, with 15 bases remaining between them. The CDR3 is made up of 15 amino acids. Germline lookup yields CDR1 MDHEN and CDR2 SYDVKM. This clonotype was found a few times. Its specificity is unknown. TCRdb reprocessed the 5' RACE reads via MiXCR and lists one record per CDR3 protein. The table records 650,000 to 800,000 distinct CDR3 sequences, 19% of them present only once. The source is a male donor with ankylosing spondylitis. Input material: blood, either unsorted or a sorted T cell fraction (not recorded which). The V call is TRBV28, the J call TRBJ2-5, with D unresolved. As DNA, the CDR3 is TGTGCCAGCAGTTCGCCGTTTGGGTTGAAAGAGACCCAGTACTTC. This sequence encodes CASSSPFGLKETQYF.